This TCR beta chain came from a study of shared clonotypes between healthy human individuals. The CDR3 length is 11 residues. Trimming at V came to 2 bases and at J to 15 bases, leaving 3 bases not matched to a gene. Germline lookup yields CDR1 MDHEN and CDR2 SYDVKM. Method: immunoSEQ multiplex PCR; TCRdb's copy keeps in-frame clones and lacks some. The sample includes over 1.4 million clones, approximately 97% seen only once; the top ten take 1% to 1.5%. The chain couples TRBV28 to TRBJ1-4, with TRBD1 identical over 7 bases. Sequencing was done on a sample of naive CD4+ T cells sorted from blood. Indicated subset: CD45RA+ positively selected. This sequence was found in a man younger than 40 in good health. The CDR3 DNA reads as TGTGCCAGCAGTTTAACAGACAGGGTGTTTTTT. Its protein is CASSLTDRVFF.